The rows below give T cell receptor beta chains drawn from one sample of a study of OX40 agonist ivuxolimab in advanced cancers. Method: immunoSEQ multiplex PCR; TCRdb's copy keeps in-frame clones and lacks some. The sample holds roughly 84,000 clones, 81% seen once. Specimen: CD4+ or CD8+ T cells sorted from blood, collected in a trial of the OX40 agonist ivuxolimab. All receptors derive from an adult with an advanced solid tumor such as melanoma, head and neck, liver or kidney cancer. The CDR3 runs from the conserved cysteine through the conserved F or W. The D gene is left open where the match is weak. Rows give clone size only sometimes, using once, few, many, or a class for an expanded clone.

TGCGCCAGCAGCTTGCAGGTGCCGAACACTGAAGCTTTCTTT,CASSLQVPNTEAFF,-,-,TRBJ1-1,TRBV5-1
TGTGCCAGTAGCACGGACAGCAATCAGCCCCAGCATTTT,CASSTDSNQPQHF,-,-,TRBJ1-5,TRBV19
TGTGCCACCACCCAGGGGGCTTCGATCACTGAAGCTTTCTTT,CATTQGASITEAFF,TRBD1,-,TRBJ1-1,TRBV15
TGTGCCAGCAGGCGGCCGGGGGCGCATACAGATACGCAGTATTTT,CASRRPGAHTDTQYF,-,-,TRBJ2-3,TRBV27
TGTGCCAGCATTCCGCAGGGGGGTTACGAGCAGTACTTC,CASIPQGGYEQYF,-,-,TRBJ2-7,TRBV27
TGTGCCAGTACTTACCATGCACAGTCCTCTGGGGCCAACGTCCTGACTTTC,CASTYHAQSSGANVLTF,-,medium-sized,TRBJ2-6,TRBV19
TGCGCCAGCAGCTTGGAGGGGGTGGTTGGCACTGAAGCTTTCTTT,CASSLEGVVGTEAFF,-,-,TRBJ1-1,TRBV5-1
TGTGCCAGCAGCTTAGTTGTCAAGACTACGGGGATCGATGAGCAGTTCTTC,CASSLVVKTTGIDEQFF,-,-,TRBJ2-1,TRBV11-2
TGTGCCAGCAGCTTGATGAGCGGATCCTACGAGCAGTACTTC,CASSLMSGSYEQYF,-,once,TRBJ2-7,TRBV5-8
TGTGCCAGCAGCTTATGGAACAATGAGCAGTTCTTC,CASSLWNNEQFF,-,-,TRBJ2-1,TRBV7-8
TGTGCCAGCAGCCAAGATACTAGCGGGAGAACGGAGACCCAGTACTTC,CASSQDTSGRTETQYF,TRBD2,-,TRBJ2-5,TRBV7-7
TGTGCCAGCAGCCGGGGGGGCCCTCAAGAGACCCAGTACTTC,CASSRGGPQETQYF,TRBD2,-,TRBJ2-5,TRBV7-3
TGTGCCAGCAGCCCCGGGACAGGGAGTAGGGCAAATGAGCAGTTCTTC,CASSPGTGSRANEQFF,TRBD1,-,TRBJ2-1,TRBV28
TGTGCCAGCTCACGAGGGGGACTAGCGGGGGCGCAGACCCAGTACTTC,CASSRGGLAGAQTQYF,TRBD2,-,TRBJ2-5,TRBV18
TGTGCCAGCAGCTTTTCAGTCCCGAGCTCTGGAAACACCATATATTTT,CASSFSVPSSGNTIYF,-,many,TRBJ1-3,TRBV7-2
TGTGCCAGCAGCCGGGGCGAGCACTATGGCTACACCTTC,CASSRGEHYGYTF,-,few,TRBJ1-2,TRBV5-6
TGCGCCAGCAGCGCGCGGGGGCGCGTCGACGAGCAGTACTTC,CASSARGRVDEQYF,-,once,TRBJ2-7,TRBV5-1
TGTGCCAGCAGCGTAGCTCCAGGGGGTTCTTACGAGCAGTACTTC,CASSVAPGGSYEQYF,TRBD1,-,TRBJ2-7,TRBV9